A single sample is the source of the 10 T cell receptor beta chains below, sequenced in a study of cytomegalovirus exposure and HLA in healthy donors. PCR employed 60 Vbeta and 13 Jbeta primers. Method: immunoSEQ multiplex PCR; TCRdb's copy keeps in-frame clones and lacks some. The sample holds under 200,000 clones, around 79% seen once. Sequencing was carried out using PBMCs. These receptors were taken from a woman in her fifties or sixties in good health and CMV-seronegative.

The sample holds a few counts of this clone. V is TRBV30 and J is TRBJ1-5; TRBD1 matches 7 bases. CDR1 is GTSNPN, CDR2 SVGIG, per germline (reference sequence). The ends lost 2 bases at V and 1 base at J; junction bases unmatched: 14. The CDR3 has 18 amino acids. The CDR3 DNA follows: TGTGCCTGGAGTCGAGACAGGGTCGACTGGGGAAGCAATCAGCCCCAGCATTTT. It yields the protein CAWSRDRVDWGSNQPQHF.

The chain has TRBV27 and TRBJ2-7; D is perhaps TRBD2 (5 bases). V dropped 9 bases and J dropped 4 bases, with 10 bases sitting between them. In germline, CDR1 is MNHEY, CDR2 SMNVEV (reference sequence). CDR3 length equals 11 residues. CDR3 in DNA: TGTGCCAGTTCCCGGGGTTACGAGCAGTACTTC. Its protein product is CASSRGYEQYF.

This chain uses TRBV2 with TRBJ2-1, with 7 bases identical to TRBD2. The germline gives CDR1 SNHLY, CDR2 FYNNEI. CDR3 length: 15 amino acids. Losses at the gene ends were 2 bases for V and 5 bases for J; bases not matched to a gene: 6. The CDR3 nucleotides are TGTGCCAGCAGTGAATTCGGGAGGCCGCACAATGAGCAGTTCTTC. This sequence encodes CASSEFGRPHNEQFF. Filled out from reference TRBV2 and TRBJ2-1, the complete variable domain reads EPEVTQTPSHQVTQMGQEVILRCVPISNHLYFYWYRQILGQKVEFLVSFYNNEISEKSEIFDDQFSVERPDGSNFTLKIRSTKLEDSAMYFCASSEFGRPHNEQFFGPGTRLTVL.

This chain connects TRBV7-9 to TRBJ2-7; 10 nucleotides agree with TRBD1. Germline V lookup: CDR1 SEHNR, CDR2 FQNEAQ (reference sequence). The CDR3 spans 14 residues. V lost 8 bases to trimming and J lost 6 bases; unmatched junction nucleotides: 10. CDR3 in amino acids: CASGPSGTGVEQYF. In DNA form, the CDR3 reads TGTGCCAGCGGACCCTCCGGGACAGGGGTCGAGCAGTACTTC.

This clone was detected once. The gene calls are TRBV19 and TRBJ2-7; 8 bases fit TRBD1. The V and J ends lost 5 bases and 4 bases, in that order; junction bases with no gene match: 10. Germline-derived CDR1 and CDR2 are LNHDA and SQIVND (reference sequence). This CDR3 region has 15 residues. CDR3 region: CASSAQTGVSYEQYF. In DNA form, the CDR3 reads TGTGCCAGTAGTGCTCAGACAGGGGTGTCTTACGAGCAGTACTTC.

The genes are TRBV9 and TRBJ2-7; D possibly corresponds to TRBD1 (5 bases). V was shortened by 1 base and J by 1 base, with 21 bases between the two germline ends. The CDR3 spans 18 residues. Germline CDR1 is SGDLS and CDR2 is YYNGEE. The CDR3 protein is CASSVSAWGHEGSYEQYF. CDR3 sequence (DNA): TGTGCCAGCAGCGTAAGTGCGTGGGGCCATGAAGGGTCCTACGAGCAGTACTTC.

For this clone: Other DNA sequences in the same sample also yield this CDR3. This sequence joins TRBV19 and TRBJ1-1; D is unresolved. With 5 bases removed from V and 1 base from J, the gap between germline ends came to 14 bases. Germline-derived CDR1 and CDR2 are LNHDA and SQIVND (reference sequence). The CDR3 consists of 15 residues. The CDR3 loop is CASSDTERGNTEAFF. Written as DNA, the CDR3 is TGTGCCAGTAGTGATACGGAACGGGGGAACACTGAAGCTTTCTTT.

The chain is built from TRBV5-1 and TRBJ2-6, with a weak D call TRBD1 (5 bases). The CDR3 has 14 residues. Trimming took 5 bases from V and 2 from J, leaving 8 bases between them. Germline CDR1 reads SGHRS; CDR2 reads YFSETQ. CDR3 in DNA: TGCGCCAGCAGGAAGGACACTGGGGCCAACGTCCTGACTTTC. This sequence encodes CASRKDTGANVLTF.

The chain joins TRBV6-1 to TRBJ1-6; 9 positions agree with TRBD1. V lost 8 bases and J lost 7; bases outside the gene matches: 6. The germline V gene has CDR1 MNHNS and CDR2 SASEGT. This CDR3 comprises 14 residues. For the CDR3, the DNA is TGTGCCAGCCTTGACAGGGGGGAAAATTCACCCCTCCACTTT. Protein: CASLDRGENSPLHF.

This clone was counted between two and nine times. The rearrangement links TRBV5-6 to TRBJ1-5; D ambiguous. V lost 1 base to trimming and J lost 4 bases, with 15 bases between them. CDR1 SGHDT and CDR2 YYEEEE come from the germline V gene. The CDR3 is 16 residues long. The CDR3 sequence: CASSLSHSGGNQPQHF. The CDR3 DNA reads TGTGCCAGCAGCTTGTCTCACAGCGGAGGGAATCAGCCCCAGCATTTT.